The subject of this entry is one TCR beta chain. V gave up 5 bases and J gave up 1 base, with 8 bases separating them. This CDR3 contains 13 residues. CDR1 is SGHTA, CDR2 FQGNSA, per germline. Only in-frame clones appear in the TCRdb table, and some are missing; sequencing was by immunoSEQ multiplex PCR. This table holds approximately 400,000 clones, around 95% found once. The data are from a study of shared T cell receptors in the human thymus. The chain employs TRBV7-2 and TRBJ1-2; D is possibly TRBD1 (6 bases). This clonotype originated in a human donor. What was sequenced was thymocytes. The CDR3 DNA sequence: TGTGCCAGCAGCCGGGACATTAACTATGGCTACACCTTC. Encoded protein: CASSRDINYGYTF.